One sample yielded the 11 T cell receptor beta chains listed below, sequenced in a study of cytomegalovirus exposure and HLA in healthy donors (dated 2017 in TCRdb). The library was obtained by the immunoSEQ multiplex PCR assay. The multiplex PCR relied on a mix of 60 forward primers for TCR Vbeta segments and 13 reverse primers for TCR Jbeta segments. TCRdb re-hosts the immuneACCESS table, in-frame sequences only. Its copies lack some clones; in the studies checked, an unresolved V gene accounts for under half of them, and the cause for the rest is not known. This sample is represented by approximately 170,000 clones; approximately 71% of them were singletons. Approximately 1.6% of the sample comes from the top ten. Sequenced material: PBMCs. Receptor source: a girl aged 10-17 years in good health and CMV-seronegative.

V is TRBV2 and J is TRBJ2-1, with 7 bases fitting TRBD2. Germline trimming cut 8 bases from V and 7 bases from J; bases unmatched to any gene: 11. The CDR3 contains 14 residues. The germline CDR1 and CDR2 sequences are SNHLY and FYNNEI. CDR3 DNA: TGTGCCAGCGGTCTGGCGGCGGGGGAGAATGAGCAGTTCTTC. Encoded protein: CASGLAAGENEQFF.

The chain is built from TRBV6-6 and TRBJ2-1; possibly TRBD2 for D (6 bases). Per the germline V gene, CDR1 is MNHNY and CDR2 is SVGAGI (reference sequence). V was cut by 10 bases and J by 6 bases, with 22 bases left in between. This CDR3 region has 15 residues. The DNA for the CDR3 is TGTGCCACCGCGGCGGGCGGGGAGCCCCTCAATGAGCAGTTCTTC. Translation: CATAAGGEPLNEQFF.

This clone was detected once. V gene TRBV19 combines with J gene TRBJ1-1, with D tentatively TRBD1 (5 bases). V dropped 6 bases and J dropped 1 base, with 12 bases sitting between them. The CDR3 covers 14 residues. From germline, CDR1 is LNHDA and CDR2 SQIVND (reference sequence). The CDR3 loop is CASRKTAENTEAFF. CDR3 sequence (DNA): TGTGCCAGTAGGAAGACAGCCGAGAACACTGAAGCTTTCTTT.

The chain combines TRBV28 with TRBJ1-1; D gene uncertain. V was trimmed by 1 base and J by 9 bases, leaving 9 bases between them. The CDR3 totals 12 residues. CDR1 MDHEN and CDR2 SYDVKM come from the germline V gene. The chain's CDR3 is CASSLFPQKAFF. DNA of the CDR3: TGTGCCAGCAGTTTATTCCCACAGAAAGCTTTCTTT.

The chain joins TRBV10-3 to TRBJ1-3; D call uncertain. CDR3 size: 17 residues. The germline gives CDR1 ENHRY, CDR2 SYGVKD. Trimming took off 3 bases at V and 0 bases at J, with 15 bases between the two ends. The CDR3 spells CAISDFSSRFSGNTIYF. The CDR3 coding sequence is TGTGCCATCAGTGATTTCTCGTCGAGGTTCTCTGGAAACACCATATATTTT.

The chain recombines TRBV30 with TRBJ1-1; D gene ambiguous. This CDR3 contains 14 residues. The germline V gene encodes CDR1 GTSNPN and CDR2 SVGIG (reference sequence). Trimming stripped 3 bases from V and 1 base from J, with 12 bases between. CDR3 nucleotide sequence: TGTGCCTGGAGGTCTATGCGAGGGAACACTGAAGCTTTCTTT. Amino acids: CAWRSMRGNTEAFF.

The chain couples TRBV19 to TRBJ1-2; maybe TRBD1 (5 bases). The germline V gene has CDR1 LNHDA and CDR2 SQIVND (reference sequence). The V end was cut by 5 bases, the J end by 8 bases, with 15 bases between. This CDR3 is built from 13 residues. The CDR3 protein is CASSDLSGNGYTF. CDR3 nucleotide sequence: TGTGCCAGTAGTGATCTATCAGGGAACGGCTACACCTTC.

V is TRBV10-1 and J is TRBJ1-1; 8 bases match TRBD1. The CDR3 covers 15 residues. Losses at the gene ends were 2 bases for V and 7 bases for J; bases not matched to a gene: 9. Germline V gene lookup returns CDR1 WNHNN and CDR2 SYGVQD (reference sequence). In DNA form, the CDR3 reads TGCGCCAGCAGTGAGAGTACGGACAGGGTCCATGAAGCTTTCTTT. It translates to CASSESTDRVHEAFF.

This clone was detected only a few times. The chain uses TRBV5-1 and TRBJ2-5, with D perhaps TRBD2 (5 bases). CDR3 length: 14 amino acids. V was clipped by 7 bases and J by 5 bases, with 18 bases between them. Germline CDR1 reads SGHRS; CDR2 reads YFSETQ. CDR3 DNA sequence: TGCGCCAGCGCCCCTAGCAGTCCCGAGGAGACCCAGTACTTC. Protein: CASAPSSPEETQYF.

The chain employs TRBV10-3 and TRBJ2-1; 10 bases match TRBD2. Germline V CDR1 and CDR2: ENHRY, SYGVKD. V dropped 1 base and J dropped 5; count of bases not matched to a gene: 5. The CDR3 length is 16 residues. CDR3 residues: CAISEYSGGPHNEQFF. CDR3 nucleotides: TGTGCCATCAGTGAGTATAGCGGGGGGCCCCACAATGAGCAGTTCTTC.

The chain employs TRBV29-1 and TRBJ2-7, with a weak D call TRBD1 (6 bases). The CDR3 runs 14 residues. V was clipped by 6 bases and J by 2 bases, with 17 bases between them. Germline V gene data show CDR1 as SQVTM and CDR2 as ANQGSEA. The CDR3 DNA reads as TGCAGCGTCAGTCGGGACACACGACCCTACGAGCAGTACTTC. Translated, it gives CSVSRDTRPYEQYF.